The 15 T cell receptor beta chains listed next were all sequenced from one sample in a study of a mutant IDH1 vaccine in newly diagnosed glioma. These receptors have no identified antigens. The time point denotes: week 23, last vaccination. Each dose delivered 300 ug of mutant IDH1 20-mer peptide subcutaneously with imiquimod. Sequencing was performed with immunoSEQ multiplex PCR; in TCRdb, only in-frame clones are kept and a portion is missing. The repertoire has roughly 30,000 clones, more than 75% of them found once; the top ten carry around 2.5%. The sample consisted of PBMCs, taken from a glioma patient whose treatment included an IDH1 peptide vaccine. The origin of the receptors is a man aged 35-49 years with glioma.

The rearrangement joins TRBV5-1 to TRBJ2-5; D may match TRBD1 or TRBD2 (6 bases each). This CDR3 has 15 residues. V was cut by 0 bases and J by 4 bases, with 13 bases left in between. Germline values: CDR1 SGHRS, CDR2 YFSETQ. The CDR3 region has the DNA TGCGCCAGCAGCTTGGAGGGGGGCGCGGGAGAGACCCAGTACTTC. It yields the protein CASSLEGGAGETQYF.

This sequence joins TRBV18 and TRBJ1-1, with TRBD1 matching 7 bases. This CDR3 has 12 residues. Per the germline V gene, CDR1 is KGHSH and CDR2 is LQKENI. With 6 bases clipped from V and 7 bases from J, the junction kept 5 bases outside the gene matches. The CDR3 is CASSLGQNEAFF. CDR3 in DNA: TGTGCCAGCTCGTTGGGACAGAATGAAGCTTTCTTT.

The chain couples TRBV5-4 to TRBJ1-4, with TRBD1 identical over 8 bases. CDR3 size: 15 residues. Trimming at V came to 0 bases and at J to 8 bases, leaving 6 bases not matched to a gene. Germline V gives CDR1 SGHNT, CDR2 YYREEE (reference sequence). The CDR3 here is CASSLGRGQGEKLFF. The DNA of the CDR3 is TGTGCCAGCAGCTTGGGCAGGGGGCAGGGAGAAAAACTGTTTTTT. The full variable domain, with the rest looked up from reference TRBV5-4 and TRBJ1-4, is ETGVTQSPTHLIKTRGQQVTLRCSSQSGHNTVSWYQQALGQGPQFIFQYYREEENGRGNFPPRFSGLQFPNYSSELNVNALELDDSALYLCASSLGRGQGEKLFFGSGTQLSVL.

This rearrangement joins TRBV11-2 to TRBJ2-1; D ambiguous. CDR1 and CDR2 (germline): SGHAT, FQNNGV. Trimming left V 0 bases short and J 3 bases short, with 9 bases between. The CDR3 extends over 15 amino acids. CDR3 sequence reads: CASSLDRVNYNEQFF. Written as DNA, the CDR3 is TGTGCCAGCAGCTTAGACAGAGTAAACTACAATGAGCAGTTCTTC.

The chain is built from TRBV6-1 and TRBJ2-7; D uncertain. Germline CDR1 reads MNHNS; CDR2 reads SASEGT. The V end lost 8 bases, the J end lost 3 bases, and 17 bases lay between the germline ends. This CDR3 has 14 amino acids. CDR3: CASGIPGSLYEQYV. CDR3 nucleotide sequence: TGTGCCAGCGGAATCCCAGGCAGTCTCTACGAGCAGTACGTC.

The chain couples TRBV5-1 to TRBJ2-1; D remains unclear. Trimming left V 4 bases short and J 3 bases short, with 17 bases between. The CDR3 is made up of 16 amino acids. Germline CDR1 reads SGHRS; CDR2 reads YFSETQ. CDR3 sequence (DNA): TGCGCCAGCAGCGCCACTTCTGGCCCAAGCTACAATGAGCAGTTCTTC. Its protein is CASSATSGPSYNEQFF.

The J gene is TRBJ2-2, the V gene TRBV28, with D uncertain. This CDR3 is 15 amino acids long. CDR1 is MDHEN, CDR2 SYDVKM, per germline. Trimming stripped 2 bases from V and 2 bases from J, with 9 bases between. The CDR3 DNA is TGTGCCAGCAGTTTACGCAGGAGTAACACCGGGGAGCTGTTTTTT. As protein: CASSLRRSNTGELFF.

This chain uses TRBV11-3 with TRBJ2-7; tentatively, D is TRBD2 (5 bases). The ends were cut back, 1 base at V and 5 bases at J, with 12 bases in the middle. The CDR3 is 14 residues long. CDR1 and CDR2 (germline): SGHNT, YENEEA. The DNA of the CDR3 is TGTGCCAGCAGCTTAGGTCCTAGCTCTGACGAGCAGTACTTC. Translated: CASSLGPSSDEQYF.

This clone was detected only once. The chain couples TRBV4-3 to TRBJ2-5, with TRBD1 matching over 11 bases. Judging by the DNA end, TRBJ2-7 fits better; the J call may be wrong. The CDR3 has 16 residues. Germline assignment: CDR1 LGHNA and CDR2 YSLEER. The CDR3 DNA follows: TGCGCCAGCAGCCAAGATAGTGGGACAGGGGGGTACGAGCAGTACTTC. Translating it yields CASSQDSGTGGYEQYF.

This chain joins TRBV11-2 and TRBJ1-2; unclear D gene. The V end was cut by 4 bases, the J end by 1 base, with 7 bases between. This CDR3 is 13 amino acids long. Germline lookup yields CDR1 SGHAT and CDR2 FQNNGV. CDR3 sequence: CASSSTVNYGYTF. CDR3 nucleotide sequence: TGTGCCAGCAGCTCCACAGTTAACTATGGCTACACCTTC.

This chain connects TRBV30 to TRBJ2-3, with D perhaps matching TRBD2 (7 bases). CDR1 and CDR2 (germline): GTSNPN, SVGIG (reference sequence). The V gene lost 1 base and the J gene lost 3 bases, with 14 bases spanning the gap. The CDR3 runs 15 residues. Here the CDR3 DNA reads TGTGCCTGGAGTGCCGGGGGGCGCGGGACAGATACGCAGTATTTT. Translation gives CAWSAGGRGTDTQYF.

The chain employs TRBV11-3 and TRBJ2-7, with TRBD2 matching 7 bases. Germline V gives CDR1 SGHNT, CDR2 YENEEA. This CDR3 contains 19 residues. V lost 1 base, J lost 0 bases, and 15 bases stayed unmatched. In DNA form, the CDR3 reads TGTGCCAGCAGCTTAGTTGTAGCGGGTCAAAACGATAGCTCCTACGAGCAGTACTTC. It yields the protein CASSLVVAGQNDSSYEQYF.

The chain links TRBV5-4 to TRBJ2-5; D might be TRBD1 or TRBD2, each matching 5 bases. Germline loops: CDR1 SGHNT, CDR2 YYREEE (reference sequence). V lost 7 bases to trimming and J lost 0 bases, with 13 bases between them. CDR3 length equals 14 residues. The CDR3: CASAQGANQETQYF. The CDR3 nucleotides read TGTGCCAGCGCCCAGGGAGCTAACCAAGAGACCCAGTACTTC.

A few counts support this clone. The CDR3 here is CASSPLVTWGTEAFF. The CDR3, as DNA: TGTGCCAGCTCACCACTGGTAACATGGGGAACTGAAGCTTTCTTT. The rearrangement links TRBV18 to TRBJ1-1, with D uncertain. The germline V gene encodes CDR1 KGHSH and CDR2 LQKENI. V was clipped by 1 base and J by 5 bases, with 14 bases between them. The CDR3 runs to 15 residues.

The chain links TRBV28 to TRBJ2-2; 9 bases are a match to TRBD2. With V trimmed by 7 bases and J by 1 base, 4 bases remained unmatched. This CDR3 region has 15 residues. CDR1 and CDR2 (germline): MDHEN, SYDVKM. This CDR3 is CASKAGGLNTGELFF. CDR3 coding DNA: TGTGCCAGCAAAGCGGGAGGCCTGAACACCGGGGAGCTGTTTTTT.